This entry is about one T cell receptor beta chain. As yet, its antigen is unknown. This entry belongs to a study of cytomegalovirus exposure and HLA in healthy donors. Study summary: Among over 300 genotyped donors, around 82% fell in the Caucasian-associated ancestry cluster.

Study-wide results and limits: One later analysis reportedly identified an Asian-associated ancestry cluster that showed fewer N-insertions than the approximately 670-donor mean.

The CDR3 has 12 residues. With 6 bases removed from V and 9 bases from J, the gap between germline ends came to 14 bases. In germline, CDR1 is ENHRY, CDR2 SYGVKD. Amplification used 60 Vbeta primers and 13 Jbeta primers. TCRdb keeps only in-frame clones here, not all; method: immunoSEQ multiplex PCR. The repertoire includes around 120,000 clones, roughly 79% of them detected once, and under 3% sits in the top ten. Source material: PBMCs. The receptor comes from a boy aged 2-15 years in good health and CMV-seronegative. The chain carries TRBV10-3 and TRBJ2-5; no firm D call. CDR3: CAISAADRPQYF. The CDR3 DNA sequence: TGTGCCATCAGCGCCGCGGATAGGCCCCAGTACTTC.